A single sample gave rise to the 16 T cell receptor beta chains below, sequenced in a study of cytomegalovirus exposure and HLA in healthy donors (dated by TCRdb to about 2017). The library was built by means of the immunoSEQ multiplex PCR assay. This immuneACCESS table, as held by TCRdb, lists in-frame sequences with V and J called but not all clones. Of the missing ones, under half trace to an unresolved V gene in checked studies; the others have no known cause. This sample holds 200,000 to 300,000 clones; around 86% were observed only once. Clones ranked in the top ten supply over 0.95% of the sample. Input material: PBMCs. The origin of the receptors is a woman in her 30s in good health and CMV-seropositive.

The J gene is TRBJ2-7, the V gene TRBV19; maybe TRBD2 (7 bases). V shed 7 bases and J shed 0 bases, with 16 bases lying between them. There are 15 residues in the CDR3. CDR1 and CDR2 (germline): LNHDA, SQIVND (reference sequence). This CDR3 reads CASTGGSSSSYEQYF. The DNA for the CDR3 is TGTGCCAGTACGGGGGGCAGCTCTAGCTCCTACGAGCAGTACTTC.

This rearrangement joins TRBV11-3 to TRBJ2-7; D might be TRBD1 (6 bases). V was cut by 4 bases and J by 0 bases, with 16 bases left in between. The length of the CDR3 is 16 residues. Germline CDR1 and CDR2: SGHNT and YENEEA. The CDR3 sequence: CASSYPGQKNSYEQYF. CDR3 bases: TGTGCCAGCAGCTACCCCGGACAGAAGAACTCCTACGAGCAGTACTTC.

The genes are TRBV7-2 and TRBJ1-2, with 8 positions matching TRBD1. Per the germline V gene, CDR1 is SGHTA and CDR2 is FQGNSA. V shed 1 base, J shed 8 bases, and the junction held 9 bases outside the gene matches. The CDR3 is made up of 15 amino acids. The CDR3 sequence is CASSLGPGTGEGYTF. The CDR3 DNA reads as TGTGCCAGCAGCTTAGGCCCCGGGACAGGAGAAGGCTACACCTTC.

This chain uses TRBV30 with TRBJ1-5, with 7 bases identical to TRBD1. The V segment lost 3 bases and the J segment 0 bases; nucleotides outside the gene matches: 5. The CDR3 spans 15 residues. The germline V gene has CDR1 GTSNPN and CDR2 SVGIG (reference sequence). CDR3 loop: CAWSLGQLSNQPQHF. Here the CDR3 DNA reads TGTGCCTGGAGCCTGGGACAGCTTAGCAATCAGCCCCAGCATTTT.

The chain uses TRBV4-1 and TRBJ2-1, with 12 bases lining up with TRBD1. CDR3 length: 16 residues. CDR1 is MGHRA and CDR2 is YSYEKL in the germline V gene. V was clipped by 2 bases and J by 11 bases; unmatched bases: 10. For the CDR3, the DNA is TGCGCCAGCAGCCAAATCCCGGGGACAGGGGGCGTTAAGCAGTTCTTC. Translating gives CASSQIPGTGGVKQFF.

The J gene is TRBJ2-3, the V gene TRBV27; 13 positions agree with TRBD2. CDR1 and CDR2 (germline): MNHEY, SMNVEV (reference sequence). V shed 2 bases and J 4 bases; nucleotides not matched to a gene: 6. This CDR3 is 17 amino acids long. The CDR3 coding sequence is TGTGCCAGCAGTTTAACTAGCGGGAGGGCCGGGGCAGATACGCAGTATTTT. Amino acids: CASSLTSGRAGADTQYF.

This chain uses TRBV5-1 with TRBJ1-1, with D possibly matching TRBD1 (6 bases). V was trimmed by 7 bases and J by 1 base, leaving 17 bases between them. The CDR3 runs to 15 residues. Germline CDR1 reads SGHRS; CDR2 reads YFSETQ. Written as DNA, the CDR3 is TGCGCCAGCGCTACGTGGGGGGGCCAGAACACTGAAGCTTTCTTT. Protein product: CASATWGGQNTEAFF.

The gene calls are TRBV27 and TRBJ2-1; maybe TRBD2 (6 bases). The germline CDR1 and CDR2 sequences are MNHEY and SMNVEV (reference sequence). This CDR3 has 15 residues. V lost 0 bases, J lost 6 bases, and 12 bases lay in between. The CDR3 sequence: CASSLSPGAGNEQFF. CDR3 bases: TGTGCCAGCAGTTTATCTCCGGGAGCTGGCAATGAGCAGTTCTTC.

This rearrangement joins TRBV19 to TRBJ2-1; D might be TRBD2 (5 bases). V lost 6 bases, J lost 6 bases, and 9 bases lay in between. Germline CDR1 is LNHDA and CDR2 is SQIVND (reference sequence). This CDR3 comprises 12 residues. This CDR3 reads CASSPTSNEQFF. CDR3 bases: TGTGCCAGTAGCCCAACTAGCAATGAGCAGTTCTTC.

This chain links TRBV4-1 with TRBJ2-1; D call uncertain. CDR1 MGHRA and CDR2 YSYEKL come from the germline V gene. The CDR3 covers 16 residues. The V gene lost 4 bases and the J gene lost 4 bases, with 17 bases spanning the gap. The CDR3 sequence is CASSPNQAVVYNEQFF. DNA of the CDR3: TGCGCCAGCAGCCCCAACCAGGCCGTGGTTTACAATGAGCAGTTCTTC.

The chain combines TRBV19 with TRBJ2-1; TRBD2 matches 7 bases. This CDR3 has 15 residues. Germline CDR1 reads LNHDA; CDR2 reads SQIVND (reference sequence). With 3 bases clipped from V and 7 bases from J, the junction kept 9 bases outside the gene matches. The CDR3 protein is CASSIPWEGKNEQFF. DNA of the CDR3: TGTGCCAGTAGTATCCCTTGGGAGGGCAAGAATGAGCAGTTCTTC.

The chain has TRBV4-2 and TRBJ1-3; TRBD1 is a possible D gene (5 bases). Germline V gene data show CDR1 as LGHNA and CDR2 as YNFKEQ. With 0 bases removed from V and 2 bases from J, the gap between germline ends came to 8 bases. There are 15 residues in the CDR3. For the CDR3, the DNA is TGTGCCAGCAGCCAAGATGGGGCAACTGGAAACACCATATATTTT. This encodes CASSQDGATGNTIYF.

The rearrangement links TRBV4-1 to TRBJ1-3, with D unclear. The CDR3 sequence is 15 residues long. From germline, CDR1 is MGHRA and CDR2 YSYEKL. V dropped 0 bases and J dropped 0 bases, with 6 bases sitting between them. The CDR3 protein is CASSQESISGNTIYF. The CDR3 nucleotides read TGCGCCAGCAGCCAAGAGAGTATCTCTGGAAACACCATATATTTT.

The rearrangement uses TRBV5-1 and TRBJ2-2, with TRBD1 identical over 7 bases. The V and J ends lost 0 bases and 7 bases, in that order; junction bases with no gene match: 6. Per germline, CDR1 SGHRS and CDR2 YFSETQ. The CDR3 contains 15 residues. CDR3 region: CASSLVSRGNGELFF. The DNA for the CDR3 is TGCGCCAGCAGCTTGGTGAGCAGGGGGAACGGGGAGCTGTTTTTT.

This clone occurred a few times. J is TRBJ2-4 and V is TRBV6-6, with D tentatively TRBD1 (6 bases). This CDR3 comprises 15 residues. Between the trimmed V and J ends, which lost 4 bases and 1 base, there was a span of 11 bases. Germline V gene lookup returns CDR1 MNHNY and CDR2 SVGAGI (reference sequence). The CDR3 protein is CASSLGGLAKNIQYF. In DNA form, the CDR3 reads TGTGCCAGCAGTTTAGGGGGTCTGGCCAAAAACATTCAGTACTTC.

The chain links TRBV11-2 to TRBJ2-1; 11 bases are shared with TRBD2. Losses at the gene ends were 5 bases for V and 2 bases for J; bases not matched to a gene: 2. The CDR3 is 15 residues long. CDR1 is SGHAT, CDR2 FQNNGV, per germline. The CDR3: CASSALAGAYNEQFF. As DNA, the CDR3 is TGTGCCAGCAGCGCACTAGCGGGGGCCTACAATGAGCAGTTCTTC.